Listed here are 2 T cell receptor beta chains from one sample, sequenced in a study of post-analysis software for immune sequencing data. Unique molecular identifiers had been added to the TCR beta cDNA libraries. TCRdb called the PCR reads again in MiXCR, with one record for every CDR3 protein. The data contain around 710,000 distinct CDR3 sequences, about 45% of them singletons. General study findings and limits: Five TRBV segments occurring more often in patients than controls included TRBV5-6, TRBV5-1 and TRBV20-1.

These receptors are not linked to any known antigen. The sequenced material came from blood. The source is a girl aged 10-17 years with multiple sclerosis.

V and J are TRBV7-2 and TRBJ1-3; tentative D call: TRBD1 (5 bases). From germline, CDR1 is SGHTA and CDR2 FQGNSA. V lost 2 bases to trimming and J lost 4 bases, with 12 bases between them. The CDR3 consists of 15 residues. The CDR3 reads CASSLRQGGGNTIYF. Written as DNA, the CDR3 is TGTGCCAGCAGCTTAAGGCAGGGTGGAGGAAACACCATATATTTT.

This clonotype was seen a few times. V gene TRBV20-1 combines with J gene TRBJ2-1; TRBD2 matches at 9 bases. The CDR3 sequence is 15 residues long. In germline, CDR1 is DFQATT, CDR2 SNEGSKA (reference sequence). Unmatched junction bases numbered 1, after V lost 1 base and J lost 0 bases. The CDR3 region is CSARGLAASYNEQFF. DNA of the CDR3: TGCAGTGCTAGAGGACTAGCGGCCTCCTACAATGAGCAGTTCTTC.